Listed here are 14 T cell receptor beta chains from one sample, sequenced in a study of technical replicates of blood from several donors. Assay: immunoSEQ multiplex PCR; the TCRdb copy retains only in-frame clones and omits some. The table has 64,000 or so clones, about 90% seen once. The sample taken for sequencing was PBMCs. The source is a human donor in good health. Some clones in this sample may be carry-over from other donors' samples.

This chain joins TRBV11-2 and TRBJ1-4; no definite D call. Germline V lookup: CDR1 SGHAT, CDR2 FQNNGV. This CDR3 contains 13 residues. The V end lost 5 bases, the J end lost 8 bases, and 12 bases lay between the germline ends. CDR3: CASSPFGGEKLFF. The CDR3 coding sequence is TGTGCCAGCAGCCCCTTCGGCGGCGAAAAACTGTTTTTT.

The chain employs TRBV29-1 and TRBJ1-1; the D gene is possibly TRBD1 (5 bases). CDR1 is SQVTM and CDR2 is ANQGSEA in the germline V gene. The CDR3 contains 14 residues. The V end lost 2 bases, the J end lost 2 bases, and 12 bases lay between the germline ends. CDR3 amino acids: CSVESKGSNTEAFF. In nucleotides, the CDR3 is TGCAGCGTTGAATCCAAGGGGTCCAACACTGAAGCTTTCTTT.

The V call is TRBV7-3, the J call TRBJ2-3; 8 bases match TRBD2. Per the germline V gene, CDR1 is SGHTA and CDR2 is FQGTGA. The CDR3 is made up of 12 amino acids. Trimming removed 3 bases from V and 10 bases from J; junction bases left unmatched: 3. The CDR3 DNA sequence: TGTGCCAGCAGCTTTAGCGGGGAGGCGCAGTATTTT. Translated, it gives CASSFSGEAQYF. The variable domain in full, completed from reference TRBV7-3 and TRBJ2-3, reads GAGVSQTPSNKVTEKGKYVELRCDPISGHTALYWYRQSLGQGPEFLIYFQGTGAADDSGLPNDRFFAVRPEGSVSTLKIQRTERGDSAVYLCASSFSGEAQYFGPGTRLTVL.

The rearrangement uses TRBV7-6 and TRBJ2-7, with D perhaps matching TRBD2 (6 bases). Trimming cost V 4 bases and J 5 bases, with 12 bases left between them. CDR3 length equals 13 residues. Germline CDR1 is SGHVS and CDR2 is FNYEAQ. CDR3 in DNA: TGTGCCAGCAGCTCGGGATGGAGGGACGAGCAGTACTTC. Translated: CASSSGWRDEQYF.

This clone was seen once. V gene TRBV27 combines with J gene TRBJ1-5; D may be TRBD1 (5 bases). V lost 5 bases, J lost 2 bases, and 10 bases lay in between. The CDR3 is 14 amino acids. Germline values: CDR1 MNHEY, CDR2 SMNVEV (reference sequence). The CDR3 loop is CASSPTRGNQPQHF. DNA of the CDR3: TGTGCCAGCAGTCCAACCAGGGGCAATCAGCCCCAGCATTTT.

This clone was counted many times. V and J are TRBV7-3 and TRBJ1-3; maybe TRBD1 (5 bases). The V end was cut by 0 bases, the J end by 16 bases, with 22 bases between. The CDR3 consists of 15 residues. CDR1 SGHTA and CDR2 FQGTGA come from the germline V gene. The CDR3 region has the DNA TGTGCCAGCAGCTTAACTGGCGGTCAGGGCACACCTCTCTATTTT. This codes for CASSLTGGQGTPLYF. The variable domain in full, completed from reference TRBV7-3 and TRBJ1-3, reads GAGVSQTPSNKVTEKGKYVELRCDPISGHTALYWYRQSLGQGPEFLIYFQGTGAADDSGLPNDRFFAVRPEGSVSTLKIQRTERGDSAVYLCASSLTGGQGTPLYFGEGSWLTVV.

The chain carries TRBV27 and TRBJ2-2, with a weak D call TRBD2 (5 bases). The germline V gene has CDR1 MNHEY and CDR2 SMNVEV (reference sequence). V lost 1 base to trimming and J lost 6 bases, with 15 bases between them. The CDR3 is 16 amino acids. The chain's CDR3 is CASSLYGIYRAGELFF. The CDR3 DNA is TGTGCCAGCAGTTTATACGGGATCTATAGGGCCGGGGAGCTGTTTTTT.

The chain joins TRBV11-1 to TRBJ1-1, with 8 bases lining up with TRBD1. Trimming at V came to 5 bases and at J to 4 bases, leaving 9 bases not matched to a gene. The CDR3 is 15 residues long. Germline values: CDR1 SGHAT, CDR2 FQDESV (reference sequence). CDR3 nucleotides: TGTGCCAGCAGCGCAAGACAGGGGAAGGGCACTGAAGCTTTCTTT. Translated, it gives CASSARQGKGTEAFF.

The rearrangement uses TRBV7-8 and TRBJ2-7; 7 bases agree with TRBD1. CDR1 SGHVS and CDR2 FQNEAQ come from the germline V gene. The CDR3 runs 13 residues. V gave up 3 bases and J gave up 3 bases; unmatched junction bases: 2. CDR3 amino acids: CASSLGQIYEQYF. CDR3 bases: TGTGCCAGCAGCTTGGGACAGATCTACGAGCAGTACTTC.

The genes are TRBV28 and TRBJ2-1; 9 bases line up with TRBD1. Germline CDR1 is MDHEN and CDR2 is SYDVKM. This CDR3 has 15 residues. V lost 2 bases, J lost 8 bases, and 7 bases stayed unmatched. The CDR3, as DNA: TGTGCCAGCAGTTTAGGGGGACAGGGTATACATGAGCAGTTCTTC. Its translation is CASSLGGQGIHEQFF.

This clone was found once. The chain links TRBV5-5 to TRBJ2-1; D possibly corresponds to TRBD2 (5 bases). V was clipped by 0 bases and J by 2 bases, with 12 bases between them. CDR3 length: 16 residues. Germline-derived CDR1 and CDR2 are SGHKS and YYEKEE (reference sequence). In DNA, the CDR3 is TGTGCCAGCAGCTTGGCCCCCGGGGTCCCCTACAATGAGCAGTTCTTC. It codes for CASSLAPGVPYNEQFF. Using reference TRBV5-5 and TRBJ2-1 for the parts outside the CDR3, the full variable domain is DAGVTQSPTHLIKTRGQQVTLRCSPISGHKSVSWYQQVLGQGPQFIFQYYEKEERGRGNFPDRFSARQFPNYSSELNVNALLLGDSALYLCASSLAPGVPYNEQFFGPGTRLTVL.

CDR3 loop: CASSLRGIKLYEQFF. CDR3 coding DNA: TGTGCCAGCAGTCTCAGGGGGATAAAGTTGTATGAGCAGTTCTTC. V gene TRBV6-5 combines with J gene TRBJ2-1; 7 bases map to TRBD1. The V and J ends lost 5 bases and 8 bases, in that order; junction bases with no gene match: 12. Per the germline V gene, CDR1 is MNHEY and CDR2 is SVGAGI. This CDR3 region has 15 residues.

J is TRBJ2-3 and V is TRBV7-2; TRBD2 matches 10 bases. CDR1 SGHTA and CDR2 FQGNSA come from the germline V gene. The length of the CDR3 is 16 residues. V was pared by 4 bases and J by 3 bases, with 7 bases of the junction left unmatched. This CDR3 reads CASSSPGLARTDTQYF. The CDR3 bases are TGTGCCAGCAGCTCCCCGGGACTAGCGCGGACAGATACGCAGTATTTT.

The J gene is TRBJ1-3, the V gene TRBV10-1, with 7 bases identical to TRBD1. CDR1 is WNHNN, CDR2 SYGVQD, per germline (reference sequence). Trimming cost V 5 bases and J 4 bases; bases outside gene matches: 14. This CDR3 is built from 17 residues. The DNA for the CDR3 is TGCGCCAGCAGTAAATCGGGACAGTCCTTTCGGGGAAACACCATATATTTT. It translates to CASSKSGQSFRGNTIYF.